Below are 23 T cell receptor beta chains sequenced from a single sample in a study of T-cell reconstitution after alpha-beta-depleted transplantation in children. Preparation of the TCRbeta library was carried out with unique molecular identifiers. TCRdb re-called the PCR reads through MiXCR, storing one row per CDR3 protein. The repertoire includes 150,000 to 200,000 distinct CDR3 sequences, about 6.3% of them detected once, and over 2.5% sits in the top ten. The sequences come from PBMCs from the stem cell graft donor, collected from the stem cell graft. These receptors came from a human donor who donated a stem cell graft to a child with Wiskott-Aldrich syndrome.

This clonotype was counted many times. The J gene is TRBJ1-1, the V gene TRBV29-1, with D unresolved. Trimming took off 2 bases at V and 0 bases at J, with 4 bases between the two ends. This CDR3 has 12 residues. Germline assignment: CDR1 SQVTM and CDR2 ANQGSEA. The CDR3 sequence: CSVESVNTEAFF. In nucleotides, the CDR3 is TGCAGCGTTGAATCGGTGAACACTGAAGCTTTCTTT.

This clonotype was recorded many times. The CDR3 coding sequence is TGCAGCGTGGAGAGCGGGGCAACCTACAATGAGCAGTTCTTC. Translated: CSVESGATYNEQFF. The chain combines TRBV29-1 with TRBJ2-1; TRBD2 matches 7 bases. The V segment lost 6 bases and the J segment 2 bases; nucleotides outside the gene matches: 7. Germline CDR1 is SQVTM and CDR2 is ANQGSEA. The CDR3 extends over 14 amino acids.

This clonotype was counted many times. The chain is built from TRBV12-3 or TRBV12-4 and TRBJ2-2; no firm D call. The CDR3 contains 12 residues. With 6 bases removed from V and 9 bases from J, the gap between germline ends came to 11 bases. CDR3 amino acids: CASRIPDRELFF. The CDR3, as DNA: TGTGCCAGCAGGATTCCTGATCGGGAGCTGTTTTTT.

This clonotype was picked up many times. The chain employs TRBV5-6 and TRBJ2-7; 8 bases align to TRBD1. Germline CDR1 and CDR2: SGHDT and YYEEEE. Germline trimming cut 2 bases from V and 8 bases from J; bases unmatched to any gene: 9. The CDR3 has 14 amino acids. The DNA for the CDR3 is TGTGCCAGCAGCTTCGACAGGGGATCGAGGCAGCAGTACTTC. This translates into CASSFDRGSRQQYF.

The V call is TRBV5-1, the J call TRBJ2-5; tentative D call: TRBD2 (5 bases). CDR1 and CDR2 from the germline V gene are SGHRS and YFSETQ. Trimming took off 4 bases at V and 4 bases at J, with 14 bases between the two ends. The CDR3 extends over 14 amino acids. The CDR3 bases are TGCGCCAGCAGCCCCACCCCCCGGGGAGAGACCCAGTACTTC. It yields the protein CASSPTPRGETQYF. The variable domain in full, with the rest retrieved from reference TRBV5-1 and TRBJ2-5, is KAGVTQTPRYLIKTRGQQVTLSCSPISGHRSVSWYQQTPGQGLQFLFEYFSETQRNKGNFPGRFSGRQFSNSRSEMNVSTLELGDSALYLCASSPTPRGETQYFGPGTRLLVL.

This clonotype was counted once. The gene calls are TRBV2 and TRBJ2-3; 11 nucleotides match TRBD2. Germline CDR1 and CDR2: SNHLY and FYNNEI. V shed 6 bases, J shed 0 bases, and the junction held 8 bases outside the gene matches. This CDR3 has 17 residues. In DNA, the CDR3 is TGTGCCAGCAGCCCCACCCTAGCGGGGGGTAGCACAGATACGCAGTATTTT. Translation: CASSPTLAGGSTDTQYF.

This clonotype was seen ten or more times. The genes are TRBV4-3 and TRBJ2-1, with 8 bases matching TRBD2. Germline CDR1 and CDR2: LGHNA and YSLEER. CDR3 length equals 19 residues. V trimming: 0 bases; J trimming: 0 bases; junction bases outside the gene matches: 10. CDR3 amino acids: CASSQDSMVAGSSYNEQFF. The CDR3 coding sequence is TGCGCCAGCAGCCAAGATTCTATGGTAGCGGGGAGCTCCTACAATGAGCAGTTCTTC.

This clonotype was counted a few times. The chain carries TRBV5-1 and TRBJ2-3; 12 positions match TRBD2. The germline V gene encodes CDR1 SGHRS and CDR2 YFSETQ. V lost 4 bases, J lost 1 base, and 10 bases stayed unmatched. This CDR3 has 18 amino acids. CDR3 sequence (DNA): TGCGCCAGCAGCCCGCTAGCGGGAGGGCCGATTGGCACAGATACGCAGTATTTT. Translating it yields CASSPLAGGPIGTDTQYF.

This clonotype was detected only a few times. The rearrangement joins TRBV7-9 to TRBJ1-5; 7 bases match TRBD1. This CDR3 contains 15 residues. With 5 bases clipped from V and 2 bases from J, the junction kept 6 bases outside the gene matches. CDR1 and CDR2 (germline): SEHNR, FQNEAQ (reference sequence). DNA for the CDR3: TGTGCCAGCAGCGCCACTGACAGGGGCAATCAGCCCCAGCATTTT. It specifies CASSATDRGNQPQHF. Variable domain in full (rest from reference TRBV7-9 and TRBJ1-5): DTGVSQNPRHKITKRGQNVTFRCDPISEHNRLYWYRQTLGQGPEFLTYFQNEAQLEKSRLLSDRFSAERPKGSFSTLEIQRTEQGDSAMYLCASSATDRGNQPQHFGDGTRLSIL.

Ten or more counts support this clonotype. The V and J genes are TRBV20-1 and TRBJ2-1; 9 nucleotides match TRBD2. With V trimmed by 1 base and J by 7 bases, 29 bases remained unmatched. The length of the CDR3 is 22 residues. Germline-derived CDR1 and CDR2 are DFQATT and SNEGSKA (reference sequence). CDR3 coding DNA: TGCAGTGCTAGAGTGCATTGGGTCGGAGTAGCGGGAGACCCCTTTTCGTGGAATGAGCAGTTCTTC. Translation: CSARVHWVGVAGDPFSWNEQFF.

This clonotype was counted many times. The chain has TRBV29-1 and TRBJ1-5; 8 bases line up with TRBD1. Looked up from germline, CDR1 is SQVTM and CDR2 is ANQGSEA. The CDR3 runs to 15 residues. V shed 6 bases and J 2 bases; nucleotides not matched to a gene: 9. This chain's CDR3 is CSVSFGTGRNQPQHF. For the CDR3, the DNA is TGCAGCGTCAGCTTTGGGACAGGACGCAATCAGCCCCAGCATTTT.

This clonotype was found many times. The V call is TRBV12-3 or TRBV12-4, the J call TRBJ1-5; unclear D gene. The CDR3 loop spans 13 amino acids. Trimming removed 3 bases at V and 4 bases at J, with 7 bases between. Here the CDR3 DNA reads TGTGCCAGCAGTTTTGGGGAAAATCAGCCCCAGCATTTT. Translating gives CASSFGENQPQHF.

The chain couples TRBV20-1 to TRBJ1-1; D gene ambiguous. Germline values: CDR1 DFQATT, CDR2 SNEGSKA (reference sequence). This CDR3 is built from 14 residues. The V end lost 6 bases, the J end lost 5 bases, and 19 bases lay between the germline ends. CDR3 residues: CSAPRGRAMTEAFF. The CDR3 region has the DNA TGCAGTGCCCCCCGAGGGAGGGCGATGACTGAAGCTTTCTTT.

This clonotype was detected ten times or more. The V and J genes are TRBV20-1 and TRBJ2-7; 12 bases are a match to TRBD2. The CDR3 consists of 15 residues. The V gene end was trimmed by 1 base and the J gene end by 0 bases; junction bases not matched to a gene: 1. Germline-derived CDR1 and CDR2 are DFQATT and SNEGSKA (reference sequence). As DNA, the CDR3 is TGCAGTGCTAGAGGACTAGCGGGGGCCTCCTACGAGCAGTACTTC. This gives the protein CSARGLAGASYEQYF.

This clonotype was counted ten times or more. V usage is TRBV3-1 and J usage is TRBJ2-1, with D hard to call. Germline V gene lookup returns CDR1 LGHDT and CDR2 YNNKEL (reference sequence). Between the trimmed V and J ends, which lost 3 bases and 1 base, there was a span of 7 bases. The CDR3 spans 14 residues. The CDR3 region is CASSHRGSYNEQFF. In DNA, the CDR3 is TGTGCCAGCAGCCATAGAGGTTCCTACAATGAGCAGTTCTTC.

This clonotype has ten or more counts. As DNA, the CDR3 is TGTGCCAGCAGTTACCGTACGGACAGGGGAGAGCAGTTCTTC. It codes for CASSYRTDRGEQFF. The genes are TRBV6-2 or TRBV6-3 and TRBJ2-1, with TRBD1 identical over 9 bases. J lost 10 bases, V lost 2 bases, and 6 bases had no gene match. Germline values: CDR1 MNHEY, CDR2 SVGEGT. This CDR3 region has 14 residues.

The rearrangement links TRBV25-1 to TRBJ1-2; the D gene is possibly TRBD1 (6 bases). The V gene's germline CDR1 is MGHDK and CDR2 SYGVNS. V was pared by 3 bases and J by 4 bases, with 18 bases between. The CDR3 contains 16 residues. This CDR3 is CASSDARRGLSYGYTF. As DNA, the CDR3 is TGTGCCAGCAGTGACGCCCGGCGGGGGCTAAGCTATGGCTACACCTTC.

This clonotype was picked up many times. The CDR3 DNA reads TGTGCCAGCAGCTTCCGCCACCCTAGCACAGATACGCAGTATTTT. Its protein is CASSFRHPSTDTQYF. This chain links TRBV7-2 with TRBJ2-3; no clear D. This CDR3 contains 15 residues. Germline V gene sequence: CDR1 SGHTA, CDR2 FQGNSA. Trimming removed 3 bases at V and 0 bases at J, with 10 bases between.

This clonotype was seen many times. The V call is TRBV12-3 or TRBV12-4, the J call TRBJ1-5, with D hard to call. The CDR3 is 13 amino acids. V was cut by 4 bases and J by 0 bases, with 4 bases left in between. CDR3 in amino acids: CASSSYSNQPQHF. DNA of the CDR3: TGTGCCAGCAGTTCGTATAGCAATCAGCCCCAGCATTTT.

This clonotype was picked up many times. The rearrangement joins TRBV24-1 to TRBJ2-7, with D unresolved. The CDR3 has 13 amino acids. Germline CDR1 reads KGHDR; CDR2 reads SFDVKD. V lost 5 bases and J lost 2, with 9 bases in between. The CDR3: CATSADRTYEQYF. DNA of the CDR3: TGTGCCACCAGTGCAGACCGTACCTACGAGCAGTACTTC.

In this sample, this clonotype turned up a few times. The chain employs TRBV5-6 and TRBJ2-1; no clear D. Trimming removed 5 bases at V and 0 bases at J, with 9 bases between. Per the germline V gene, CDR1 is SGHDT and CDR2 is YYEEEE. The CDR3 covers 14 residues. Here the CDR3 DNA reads TGTGCCAGCAGTTGGACCGGCTCCTACAATGAGCAGTTCTTC. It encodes CASSWTGSYNEQFF.

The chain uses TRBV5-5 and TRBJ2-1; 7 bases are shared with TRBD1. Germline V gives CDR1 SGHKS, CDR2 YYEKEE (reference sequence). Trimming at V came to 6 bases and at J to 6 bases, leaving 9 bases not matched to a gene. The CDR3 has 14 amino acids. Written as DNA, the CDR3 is TGTGCCAGCATCAACAGGGACAGCCCCAATGAGCAGTTCTTC. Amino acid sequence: CASINRDSPNEQFF.

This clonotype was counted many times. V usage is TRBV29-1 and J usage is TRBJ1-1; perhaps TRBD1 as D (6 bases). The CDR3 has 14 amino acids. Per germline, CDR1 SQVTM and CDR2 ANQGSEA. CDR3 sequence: CSYEGTGRGSEAFF. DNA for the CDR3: TGCAGTTACGAAGGTACAGGGCGAGGATCTGAAGCTTTCTTT. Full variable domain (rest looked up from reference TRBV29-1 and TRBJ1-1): SAVISQKPSRDICQRGTSLTIQCQVDSQVTMMFWYRQQPGQSLTLIATANQGSEATYESGFVIDKFPISRPNLTFSTLTVSNMSPEDSSIYLCSYEGTGRGSEAFFGQGTRLTVV.